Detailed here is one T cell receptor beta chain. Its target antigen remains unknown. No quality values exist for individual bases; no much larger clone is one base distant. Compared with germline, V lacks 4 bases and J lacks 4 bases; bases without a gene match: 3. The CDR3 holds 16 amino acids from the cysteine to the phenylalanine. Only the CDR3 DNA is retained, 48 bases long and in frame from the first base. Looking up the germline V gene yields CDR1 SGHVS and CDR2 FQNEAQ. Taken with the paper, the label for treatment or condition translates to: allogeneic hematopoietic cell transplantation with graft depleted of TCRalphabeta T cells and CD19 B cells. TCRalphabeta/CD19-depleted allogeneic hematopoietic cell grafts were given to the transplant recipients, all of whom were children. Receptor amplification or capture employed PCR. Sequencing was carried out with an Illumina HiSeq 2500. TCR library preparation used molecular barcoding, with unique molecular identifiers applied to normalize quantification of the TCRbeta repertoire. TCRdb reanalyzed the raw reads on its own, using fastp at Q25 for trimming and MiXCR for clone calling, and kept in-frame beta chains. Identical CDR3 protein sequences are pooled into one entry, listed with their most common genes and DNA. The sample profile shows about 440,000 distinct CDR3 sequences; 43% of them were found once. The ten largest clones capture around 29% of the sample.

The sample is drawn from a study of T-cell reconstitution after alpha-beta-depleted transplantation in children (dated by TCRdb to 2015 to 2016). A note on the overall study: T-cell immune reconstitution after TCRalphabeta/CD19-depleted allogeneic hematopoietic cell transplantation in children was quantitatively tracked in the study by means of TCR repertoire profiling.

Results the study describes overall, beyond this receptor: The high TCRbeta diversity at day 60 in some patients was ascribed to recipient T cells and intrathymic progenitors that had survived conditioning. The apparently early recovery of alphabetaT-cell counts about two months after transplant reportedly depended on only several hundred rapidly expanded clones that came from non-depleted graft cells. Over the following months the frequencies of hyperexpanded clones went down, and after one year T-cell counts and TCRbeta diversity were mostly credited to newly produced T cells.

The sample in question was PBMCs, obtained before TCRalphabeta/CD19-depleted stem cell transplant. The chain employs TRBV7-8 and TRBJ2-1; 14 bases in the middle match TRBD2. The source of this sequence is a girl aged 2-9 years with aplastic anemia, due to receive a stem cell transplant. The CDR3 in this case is CASSSGTSGRYNEQFF. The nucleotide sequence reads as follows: TGTGCCAGCAGCTCCGGGACTAGCGGGAGATACAATGAGCAGTTCTTC.